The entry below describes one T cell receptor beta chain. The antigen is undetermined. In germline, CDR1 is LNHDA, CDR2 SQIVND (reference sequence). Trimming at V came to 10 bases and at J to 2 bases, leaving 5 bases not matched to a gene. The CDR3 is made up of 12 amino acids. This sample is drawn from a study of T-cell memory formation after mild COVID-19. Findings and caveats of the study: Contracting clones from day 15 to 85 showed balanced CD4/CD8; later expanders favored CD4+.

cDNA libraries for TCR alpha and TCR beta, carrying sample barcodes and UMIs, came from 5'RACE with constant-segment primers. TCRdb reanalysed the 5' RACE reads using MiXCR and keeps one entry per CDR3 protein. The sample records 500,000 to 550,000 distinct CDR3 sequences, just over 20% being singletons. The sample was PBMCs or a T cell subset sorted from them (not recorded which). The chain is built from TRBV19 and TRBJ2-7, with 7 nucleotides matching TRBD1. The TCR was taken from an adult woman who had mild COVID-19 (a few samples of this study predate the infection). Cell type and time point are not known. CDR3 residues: CATRDSAYEQYF. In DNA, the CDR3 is TGTGCCACCCGGGACAGCGCCTACGAGCAGTACTTC.